The rows below give T cell receptor beta chains drawn from one sample of a study of CD8 T cells in Susac syndrome. TCRdb fed the immunoSEQ multiplex PCR reads into MiXCR, producing one record per CDR3 protein. The data contain roughly 190,000 distinct CDR3 sequences, approximately 96% of them seen just once; the ten biggest clones take up more than 0.08%. What was sequenced was CD4+ T cells from PBMCs. Receptor source: a human donor with Susac syndrome. Both conserved end residues are part of each CDR3. Fields, in order: J gene, D gene, CDR3 length, clone size, V gene, CDR3 DNA, CDR3 protein. The D gene is left open where the match is weak. Clone size, where shown, is once, few, many, or a class for clones that have expanded.

>TRBJ2-1|TRBD2|13|-|TRBV29-1
TGCAGCGTTGACAAGGCGACGACTAGCGGGCAGTTCTTC
CSVDKATTSGQFF
>TRBJ1-5|-|15|-|TRBV12-3/TRBV12-4
TGTGCCAGCAGTTTGTGGGGATTTGGCAATCAGCCCCAGCATTTT
CASSLWGFGNQPQHF
>TRBJ1-5|-|13|-|TRBV3-1
TGTGCCAGCAGCCCCCAGAGAAACCAGCCCCAGCATTTT
CASSPQRNQPQHF
>TRBJ2-1|-|19|-|TRBV14
TGTGCCAGCAGCCCGCCTAGCGTAGGTCCCTCTAGCTCCTACAATGAGCAGTTCTTC
CASSPPSVGPSSSYNEQFF
>TRBJ2-2|-|16|-|TRBV30
TGTGCCTGGAGGGTGGGGCAGGGGCTTATCTCCGGGGAGCTGTTTTTT
CAWRVGQGLISGELFF
>TRBJ2-1|TRBD2|17|-|TRBV5-1
TGCGCCAGCGGCGAAGGTAGCGGGGGGCCTTCCTACAATGAGCAGTTCTTC
CASGEGSGGPSYNEQFF
>TRBJ2-3|-|11|-|TRBV30
TGTGCCTGGAATCTTATGGATACGCAGTATTTT
CAWNLMDTQYF
>TRBJ1-4|-|14|-|TRBV5-6
TGTGCCAGCAGCTTGGTGGGCGCAGCTGAAAAACTGTTTTTT
CASSLVGAAEKLFF
>TRBJ2-7|TRBD1|14|once|TRBV3-1
TGTGCCAGCAGCCGGGGACAGGAGTCCTACGAGCAGTACTTC
CASSRGQESYEQYF
>TRBJ2-1|TRBD2|12|-|TRBV28
TGTGCCAGCACCTCTAGCGGGTTAGAGCAGTTCTTC
CASTSSGLEQFF
>TRBJ2-7|TRBD2|14|-|TRBV10-3
TGTGCCATCAGTACCTCTAGCGGGGGGGAAGAGCAGTACTTC
CAISTSSGGEEQYF
>TRBJ2-3|TRBD2|13|-|TRBV20-1
TGCAGTGCGACTAGCGGGGGGACAGATACGCAGTATTTT
CSATSGGTDTQYF
>TRBJ2-5|-|15|-|TRBV5-4
TGTGCCAGCAGCCCGCCAGGCCGAGCAGCTGAGACCCAGTACTTC
CASSPPGRAAETQYF
>TRBJ1-2|TRBD1|12|-|TRBV20-1
TGCAGTGCTTCTACAGGGGGCTTAGGCTACACCTTC
CSASTGGLGYTF
>TRBJ1-1|TRBD1|13|-|TRBV7-3
TGTGCCAGCAGCCTACAACAGGGGCTTGAAGCTTTCTTT
CASSLQQGLEAFF
>TRBJ1-2|-|13|-|TRBV20-1
TGCAGTGCTTCCCAGGGGAGAGACTATGGCTACACCTTC
CSASQGRDYGYTF
>TRBJ2-5|TRBD1|15|-|TRBV4-2
TGTGCCAGCAGCCCCCGGGACAGGGGGGGCGAGACCCAGTACTTC
CASSPRDRGGETQYF
>TRBJ2-1|TRBD1|18|-|TRBV6-5
TGTGCCAGCAGTTACTCGGGGACAGGGATTGGCTCCTACAATGAGCAGTTCTTC
CASSYSGTGIGSYNEQFF
>TRBJ2-1|-|15|-|TRBV30
TGTGCCTGGAGTTTACCGGGCGGGTCAAGCAATGAGCAGTTCTTC
CAWSLPGGSSNEQFF
>TRBJ2-2|-|14|-|TRBV11-1
TGTGCCAGCAGGCCCACTAGAAACACCGGGGAGCTGTTTTTT
CASRPTRNTGELFF
>TRBJ2-2|-|15|-|TRBV4-3
TGCGCCAGCAGCCAAGACGGCAGAAACACCGGGGAGCTGTTTTTT
CASSQDGRNTGELFF
>TRBJ1-1|-|14|-|TRBV7-2
TGTGCCAGCAGCTTAGAGGGGAGGCTTGTTGAAGCTTTCTTT
CASSLEGRLVEAFF
>TRBJ2-3|-|13|-|TRBV5-6
TGTGCCAGCAGCTTGACCCCTGCGGATACGCAGTATTTT
CASSLTPADTQYF
>TRBJ2-7|-|13|-|TRBV4-2
TGTGCCAGCAGCCATCAGGTGAACTACGAGCAGTACTTC
CASSHQVNYEQYF
>TRBJ1-1|-|14|-|TRBV5-1
TGCGCCAGCAGTCCGGGACTTCGGATGGCTGAAGCTTTCTTT
CASSPGLRMAEAFF
>TRBJ2-3|-|16|-|TRBV6-5
TGTGCCAGCAGTTACCGTGGGGGGTCTAGCACAGATACGCAGTATTTT
CASSYRGGSSTDTQYF
>TRBJ1-1|TRBD1|14|-|TRBV20-1
TGCAGTGCTAGAGTTGGACAGGGGAACACTGAAGCTTTCTTT
CSARVGQGNTEAFF
>TRBJ1-1|-|14|-|TRBV3-1
TGTGCCAGCGGCAGAGGGGGGGTGAACACTGAAGCTTTCTTT
CASGRGGVNTEAFF
>TRBJ2-3|TRBD2|16|-|TRBV3-1
TGTGCCAGCAGCCAAGATCTGGCGGGGGACACAGATACGCAGTATTTT
CASSQDLAGDTDTQYF
>TRBJ2-1|TRBD2|15|-|TRBV30
TGTGCCTGGAGTGTAATCGCAGCGGGGGGGCGCGAGCAGTTCTTC
CAWSVIAAGGREQFF
>TRBJ1-1|-|14|-|TRBV4-3
TGCGCCAGCAGCCATGACGACGCGTACACTGAAGCTTTCTTT
CASSHDDAYTEAFF
>TRBJ1-3|-|14|-|TRBV30
TGTGCCTGGAGTGCCAGGGTCTCTGGAAACACCATATATTTT
CAWSARVSGNTIYF
>TRBJ2-2|-|14|-|TRBV9
TGTGCCAGCAAGCTAGCAGCGAACACCGGGGAGCTGTTTTTT
CASKLAANTGELFF
>TRBJ2-3|TRBD1|16|-|TRBV29-1
TGCAGCCCGGACTGGACAGGAGCGTTCGGCACAGATACGCAGTATTTT
CSPDWTGAFGTDTQYF
>TRBJ1-2|TRBD1|18|-|TRBV5-1
TGCGCCAGCAGCTTGGCACCGGGACAGGGGGCGCGGAACTATGGCTACACCTTC
CASSLAPGQGARNYGYTF
>TRBJ1-1|TRBD1|16|-|TRBV5-6
TGTGCCAGCAGGGCCTCGACAGGGGGCAAGGGCACTGAAGCTTTCTTT
CASRASTGGKGTEAFF